The 11 T cell receptor beta chains in this list originate from one sample, sequenced in a study of beta chain features in type 1 diabetes (dated by TCRdb to 2017 to 2018). The protocol used for the library was the immunoSEQ multiplex PCR assay. The entire isolated RNA was reverse transcribed using the High Capacity cDNA Reverse Transcription Kit, and thus expressed TCRB transcripts were sequenced. This immuneACCESS table, as held by TCRdb, lists in-frame sequences with V and J called but not all clones. Of the missing ones, under half trace to an unresolved V gene in checked studies; the others have no known cause. The sample data list 300,000 to 450,000 clones, and around 19% of these were observed just once. The leading ten clones occupy around 0.045% of the sample. Input material: naive CD4+ T cells from blood. Taken with the paper, the label for cell subset or site translates to: true naive CD4+ T cells. The receptors here all came from a young woman in good health.

Only a few counts were recorded for this clone. This chain links TRBV7-8 with TRBJ2-3; D unclear. Trimming shortened V by 7 bases and J by 7 bases, and 15 bases separated the two germline ends. CDR1 is SGHVS, CDR2 FQNEAQ, per germline. The CDR3 totals 13 residues. The CDR3 bases are TGTGCCAGCACCTCACTTGAGTCCCATACGCAGTATTTT. It encodes CASTSLESHTQYF.

A few counts support this clone. The V and J genes are TRBV5-8 and TRBJ2-7; unclear D gene. Germline-derived CDR1 and CDR2 are SGHTS and YDEGEE. The CDR3 covers 13 residues. Trimming left V 6 bases short and J 1 base short, with 11 bases between. The CDR3 DNA reads as TGTGCCAGCAACCCCGCTGAGTCCTACGAGCAGTACTTC. Its protein product is CASNPAESYEQYF. The entire variable domain, with the rest obtained from reference TRBV5-8 and TRBJ2-7, is as follows: EAGVTQSPTHLIKTRGQQATLRCSPISGHTSVYWYQQALGLGLQFLLWYDEGEERNRGNFPPRFSGRQFPNYSSELNVNALELEDSALYLCASNPAESYEQYFGPGTRLTVT.

J is TRBJ2-6 and V is TRBV5-1; the match to TRBD1 covers 8 bases. Germline V CDR1 and CDR2: SGHRS, YFSETQ. The CDR3 spans 18 residues. V was pared by 0 bases and J by 0 bases, with 5 bases of the junction left unmatched. The CDR3 DNA reads TGCGCCAGCAGCTTGGTTAGGACAGGGAGCTCTGGGGCCAACGTCCTGACTTTC. It codes for CASSLVRTGSSGANVLTF.

This chain joins TRBV5-1 and TRBJ2-1, with 9 nucleotides matching TRBD2. J lost 10 bases, V lost 2 bases, and 10 bases had no gene match. The CDR3 consists of 15 residues. Germline V gene data show CDR1 as SGHRS and CDR2 as YFSETQ. The CDR3 loop reads CASSLAGGGFLEQFF. CDR3 in DNA: TGCGCCAGCAGCTTAGCGGGGGGCGGATTCTTGGAGCAGTTCTTC.

This clone was detected a few times. The chain employs TRBV7-8 and TRBJ2-5; 7 nucleotides agree with TRBD1. Germline CDR1 reads SGHVS; CDR2 reads FQNEAQ. The V gene end was trimmed by 0 bases and the J gene end by 1 base; junction bases not matched to a gene: 5. There are 16 residues in the CDR3. The CDR3 loop reads CASSLARGRTQETQYF. CDR3 nucleotides: TGTGCCAGCAGCTTAGCGAGGGGGCGGACCCAAGAGACCCAGTACTTC.

The chain has TRBV4-2 and TRBJ2-3, with unresolved D. Germline CDR1 and CDR2: LGHNA and YNFKEQ. The CDR3 covers 16 residues. With 1 base removed from V and 0 bases from J, the gap between germline ends came to 11 bases. CDR3: CASSQASRASTDTQYF. For the CDR3, the DNA is TGTGCCAGCAGCCAAGCCTCCCGCGCTAGCACAGATACGCAGTATTTT.

The J gene is TRBJ1-1, the V gene TRBV20-1; D gene uncertain. Germline loops: CDR1 DFQATT, CDR2 SNEGSKA (reference sequence). This CDR3 is built from 11 residues. Deletions cut 6 bases from V and 1 base from J, with 6 bases between. The CDR3 reads CSANRNTEAFF. The CDR3 coding sequence is TGCAGTGCCAATAGGAACACTGAAGCTTTCTTT.

The chain employs TRBV5-1 and TRBJ1-5; no clear D. CDR1 is SGHRS and CDR2 is YFSETQ in the germline V gene. Deletions cut 3 bases from V and 2 bases from J, with 9 bases between. CDR3 length equals 14 residues. CDR3 coding DNA: TGCGCCAGCAGCTCCCGAGATGGCAATCAGCCCCAGCATTTT. This codes for CASSSRDGNQPQHF. Full variable domain (remainder filled in from reference TRBV5-1 and TRBJ1-5): KAGVTQTPRYLIKTRGQQVTLSCSPISGHRSVSWYQQTPGQGLQFLFEYFSETQRNKGNFPGRFSGRQFSNSRSEMNVSTLELGDSALYLCASSSRDGNQPQHFGDGTRLSIL.

J is TRBJ2-7 and V is TRBV6-5; 7 bases align to TRBD2. The CDR3 spans 14 residues. The junction had 12 bases not matched to a gene; V was cut back by 6 bases and J by 7 bases. Germline assignment: CDR1 MNHEY and CDR2 SVGAGI. The CDR3 loop is CASRRTEAGWEQYF. The CDR3 DNA reads as TGTGCCAGCAGGCGGACTGAAGCGGGGTGGGAGCAGTACTTC.

The chain combines TRBV7-2 with TRBJ2-1; D uncertain. The CDR3 consists of 13 residues. Germline V gene data show CDR1 as SGHTA and CDR2 as FQGNSA. The V end lost 5 bases, the J end lost 3 bases, and 8 bases lay between the germline ends. The CDR3 DNA follows: TGTGCCAGCAGCGCCGAGAGCTACAATGAGCAGTTCTTC. Encoded protein: CASSAESYNEQFF.

This clone was found once. The chain is built from TRBV14 and TRBJ2-5, with 7 positions matching TRBD2. The CDR3 consists of 13 residues. Germline lookup yields CDR1 SGHDN and CDR2 FVKESK. The V and J ends lost 4 bases and 7 bases, in that order; junction bases with no gene match: 6. The CDR3 protein is CASSRSGEGTQYF. Written as DNA, the CDR3 is TGTGCCAGCAGCCGGTCCGGGGAGGGGACCCAGTACTTC.